The 25 T cell receptor beta chains below all came from one sample that was sequenced in a study of shared clonotypes between healthy human individuals. The protocol was immunoSEQ multiplex PCR, while the TCRdb copy is restricted to in-frame clones and leaves out a portion. The table records 780,000 or so clones, 72% of them present only once. The sequencing input was memory CD4+ T cells sorted from blood. Noted subset: CD45RA-negative fraction. The origin of the receptors is a woman aged 25-40 years in good health.

Here the CDR3 DNA reads TGTGCCAGCAGCAGTGGGGCATATTTCACTGAAGCTTTCTTT. It codes for CASSSGAYFTEAFF. This chain connects TRBV5-3 to TRBJ1-1, with D maybe TRBD1 (5 bases). Being an ORF, TRBV5-3 has a function that is uncertain. The CDR3 runs to 14 residues. Trimming pared 8 bases from V and 4 bases from J, leaving 18 bases between.

The V gene is TRBV28, the J gene TRBJ2-1, with D possibly matching TRBD2 (6 bases). CDR1 is MDHEN and CDR2 is SYDVKM in the germline V gene. This CDR3 is 13 amino acids long. Between the trimmed V and J ends, which lost 3 bases and 12 bases, there was a span of 15 bases. The CDR3 sequence is CASSLLRLGMQFF. The CDR3 DNA sequence: TGTGCCAGCAGTTTGTTAAGACTAGGGATGCAGTTCTTC.

This chain connects TRBV7-7 to TRBJ2-1; TRBD2 agrees at 10 bases. Looked up from germline, CDR1 is SSHAT and CDR2 is FNYEAQ (reference sequence). The length of the CDR3 is 17 residues. V was pared by 2 bases and J by 10 bases, with 14 bases of the junction left unmatched. This CDR3 reads CASSLSLASGSPDEQFF. The CDR3 DNA reads as TGTGCCAGCAGCTTAAGCCTAGCTAGCGGGAGCCCAGACGAGCAGTTCTTC.

V and J are TRBV19 and TRBJ1-1, with 12 bases matching TRBD1. The V gene's germline CDR1 is LNHDA and CDR2 SQIVND (reference sequence). The CDR3 covers 18 residues. Trimming cost V 0 bases and J 1 base; bases outside gene matches: 6. The CDR3 sequence: CASSIDPPGQGANTEAFF. The DNA of the CDR3 is TGTGCCAGTAGTATAGACCCCCCGGGACAGGGGGCGAACACTGAAGCTTTCTTT.

V is TRBV28 and J is TRBJ2-7, with TRBD2 matching over 9 bases. The germline V gene has CDR1 MDHEN and CDR2 SYDVKM. Trimming removed 6 bases from V and 3 bases from J; junction bases left unmatched: 3. This CDR3 comprises 13 residues. The CDR3 sequence is CASRPSGIYEQYF. CDR3 sequence (DNA): TGTGCCAGCAGGCCTAGCGGGATCTACGAGCAGTACTTC.

V gene TRBV4-1 combines with J gene TRBJ1-5, with a tentative D call TRBD1 (5 bases). The CDR3 totals 14 residues. Germline CDR1 and CDR2: MGHRA and YSYEKL. The V end lost 6 bases, the J end lost 4 bases, and 13 bases lay between the germline ends. This chain's CDR3 is CASRHPGRNQPQHF. The CDR3 DNA follows: TGCGCCAGCAGACATCCGGGACGTAATCAGCCCCAGCATTTT.

V and J are TRBV18 and TRBJ1-1; D may be TRBD1 (6 bases). Germline V CDR1 and CDR2: KGHSH, LQKENI. V was clipped by 2 bases and J by 4 bases, with 14 bases between them. CDR3 length: 15 amino acids. The CDR3 bases are TGTGCCAGCTCACCAGACAGGACCTTAGGCACTGAAGCTTTCTTT. It translates to CASSPDRTLGTEAFF.

This rearrangement joins TRBV7-2 to TRBJ2-7; TRBD2 might be the D (8 bases). V lost 6 bases, J lost 7 bases, and 31 bases lay in between. The CDR3 totals 18 residues. Per germline, CDR1 SGHTA and CDR2 FQGNSA. CDR3 bases: TGTGCCAGCAGTCCCCCTTCCCACCCAGGGGGGGCGGGAGGAGAGCAGTACTTC. This sequence encodes CASSPPSHPGGAGGEQYF.

This clone was counted once. The V gene is TRBV28, the J gene TRBJ2-2, with D possibly matching TRBD2 (5 bases). The CDR3 covers 14 residues. Trimming pared 8 bases from V and 0 bases from J, leaving 10 bases between. Germline V gene lookup returns CDR1 MDHEN and CDR2 SYDVKM. CDR3 residues: CASRSGSNTGELFF. The CDR3 DNA sequence: TGTGCCAGCCGGAGCGGATCGAACACCGGGGAGCTGTTTTTT. The whole variable domain, filled in from reference TRBV28 and TRBJ2-2, reads DVKVTQSSRYLVKRTGEKVFLECVQDMDHENMFWYRQDPGLGLRLIYFSYDVKMKEKGDIPEGYSVSREKKERFSLILESASTNQTSMYLCASRSGSNTGELFFGEGSRLTVL.

This clone was observed a handful of times. In the same sample, other DNA sequences code for this CDR3. V and J are TRBV28 and TRBJ1-5, with 7 positions matching TRBD1. This CDR3 region has 13 residues. Unmatched junction bases numbered 1, after V lost 2 bases and J lost 6 bases. The V gene's germline CDR1 is MDHEN and CDR2 SYDVKM. CDR3 DNA sequence: TGTGCCAGCAGTTTAGACAGGGTTCAGCCCCAGCATTTT. It translates to CASSLDRVQPQHF.

The V call is TRBV25-1, the J call TRBJ1-1, with D uncertain. Per the germline V gene, CDR1 is MGHDK and CDR2 is SYGVNS. The V end lost 4 bases, the J end lost 0 bases, and 9 bases lay between the germline ends. The CDR3 length is 14 residues. This CDR3 reads CASSAPNLNTEAFF. As DNA, the CDR3 is TGTGCCAGCAGTGCGCCCAACTTGAACACTGAAGCTTTCTTT.

The rearrangement links TRBV23-1 to TRBJ2-7; TRBD2 matches 13 bases. TRBV23-1 is noted as an ORF with a role that remains uncertain. V shed 2 bases and J 6 bases; nucleotides not matched to a gene: 13. The CDR3 is 18 residues long. CDR3 protein: CASSQAGLAGASVLEQYF. In DNA, the CDR3 is TGCGCCAGCAGTCAAGCCGGACTAGCGGGAGCCTCAGTCCTCGAGCAGTACTTC.

This chain connects TRBV5-1 to TRBJ1-2; D gene uncertain. Trimming took off 0 bases at V and 4 bases at J, with 16 bases between the two ends. The germline CDR1 and CDR2 sequences are SGHRS and YFSETQ. The CDR3 has 16 residues. CDR3 nucleotide sequence: TGCGCCAGCAGCTTGGAAAGCTCCGCCCGGCGCTATGGCTACACCTTC. Translating it yields CASSLESSARRYGYTF.

The chain recombines TRBV28 with TRBJ1-5, with D unresolved. Germline CDR1 is MDHEN and CDR2 is SYDVKM. The CDR3 spans 17 residues. V was cut by 4 bases and J by 2 bases, with 18 bases left in between. The CDR3 region has the DNA TGTGCCAGCAGTTCGATACAGCGGTATACCGGCAATCAGCCCCAGCATTTT. It codes for CASSSIQRYTGNQPQHF.

The rearrangement links TRBV6-5 to TRBJ2-7, with D possibly TRBD1 on 6 matching bases. This CDR3 region has 11 residues. V was pared by 5 bases and J by 7 bases, with 9 bases between. Germline CDR1 reads MNHEY; CDR2 reads SVGAGI. CDR3 nucleotide sequence: TGTGCCAGCAGTCACAGGGAAGAGCAGTACTTC. Its translation is CASSHREEQYF.

The gene calls are TRBV28 and TRBJ1-1; a weak D match, TRBD1 (5 bases). V was cut by 6 bases and J by 1 base, with 15 bases left in between. This CDR3 has 15 amino acids. Germline V lookup: CDR1 MDHEN, CDR2 SYDVKM. The DNA of the CDR3 is TGTGCCAGCAGACGTCAGTATAGGGGGAACACTGAAGCTTTCTTT. Protein sequence: CASRRQYRGNTEAFF.

This clone has a single count. The chain employs TRBV6-1 and TRBJ1-5; D not resolved. The CDR3 covers 13 residues. Trimming stripped 6 bases from V and 2 bases from J, with 8 bases between. Per the germline V gene, CDR1 is MNHNS and CDR2 is SASEGT. CDR3 amino acids: CASRRVGNQPQHF. The CDR3 coding sequence is TGTGCCAGCAGGAGGGTTGGCAATCAGCCCCAGCATTTT.

The chain couples TRBV2 to TRBJ2-7; 12 bases are a match to TRBD2. The V and J ends lost 3 bases and 7 bases, in that order; junction bases with no gene match: 4. Germline assignment: CDR1 SNHLY and CDR2 FYNNEI. The CDR3 has 14 amino acids. The CDR3 spells CASSETSGRGEQYF. The CDR3 bases are TGTGCCAGCAGTGAGACTAGCGGGAGAGGGGAGCAGTACTTC.

This clone was detected a few times. The rearrangement uses TRBV19 and TRBJ2-7, with D possibly being TRBD2 (6 bases). This CDR3 has 15 amino acids. Germline lookup yields CDR1 LNHDA and CDR2 SQIVND (reference sequence). V gave up 3 bases and J gave up 2 bases, with 14 bases separating them. CDR3: CASSISSSGAYEQYF. The CDR3 coding sequence is TGTGCCAGTAGTATTTCCTCCTCGGGGGCCTACGAGCAGTACTTC.

The chain employs TRBV18 and TRBJ2-1; 11 bases align to TRBD2. The V gene end was trimmed by 4 bases and the J gene end by 2 bases; junction bases not matched to a gene: 4. CDR1 and CDR2 from the germline V gene are KGHSH and LQKENI. This CDR3 has 16 amino acids. CDR3 protein: CASSLPGLAAYNEQFF. CDR3 nucleotide sequence: TGTGCCAGCTCACTTCCGGGACTAGCGGCCTACAATGAGCAGTTCTTC.

DNA of the CDR3: TGTGCCGGTAGACAGGGGCCTCCGTCTGGGGCCAACGTCCTGACTTTC. This sequence encodes CAGRQGPPSGANVLTF. This rearrangement joins TRBV5-4 to TRBJ2-6; 8 bases are a match to TRBD1. The CDR3 is made up of 16 amino acids. V shed 10 bases and J 1 base; nucleotides not matched to a gene: 10. The germline V gene has CDR1 SGHNT and CDR2 YYREEE (reference sequence).

The rearrangement links TRBV5-6 to TRBJ1-2; D is undetermined. The V end was cut by 0 bases, the J end by 2 bases, with 8 bases between. In germline, CDR1 is SGHDT, CDR2 YYEEEE. The CDR3 is 14 amino acids. The CDR3 nucleotides are TGTGCCAGCAGCTTGGAACGGACGAACTATGGCTACACCTTC. Protein sequence: CASSLERTNYGYTF.

This chain joins TRBV5-1 and TRBJ2-2, with 9 bases fitting TRBD2. V lost 0 bases, J lost 6 bases, and 3 bases stayed unmatched. This CDR3 has 15 amino acids. CDR1 SGHRS and CDR2 YFSETQ come from the germline V gene. The CDR3 loop is CASSLDIAGAGELFF. In DNA, the CDR3 is TGCGCCAGCAGCTTGGATATAGCGGGAGCCGGGGAGCTGTTTTTT.

The CDR3 sequence is CASSRGQNTGELFF. The CDR3 DNA reads as TGCGCCAGCAGCCGCGGACAGAACACCGGGGAGCTGTTTTTT. V usage is TRBV5-1 and J usage is TRBJ2-2; weak D call: TRBD1 (5 bases). V was cut by 4 bases and J by 1 base, with 8 bases left in between. The CDR3 runs 14 residues. In germline, CDR1 is SGHRS, CDR2 YFSETQ.

Notes on this clone: The sample holds other DNA sequences that translate to the same CDR3. The rearrangement joins TRBV14 to TRBJ2-3; no reliable D call. The CDR3 sequence is 14 residues long. In germline, CDR1 is SGHDN, CDR2 FVKESK. V gave up 1 base and J gave up 0 bases, with 5 bases separating them. CDR3 sequence (DNA): TGTGCCAGCAGCCAAGTTTCCAGCACAGATACGCAGTATTTT. This gives the protein CASSQVSSTDTQYF.